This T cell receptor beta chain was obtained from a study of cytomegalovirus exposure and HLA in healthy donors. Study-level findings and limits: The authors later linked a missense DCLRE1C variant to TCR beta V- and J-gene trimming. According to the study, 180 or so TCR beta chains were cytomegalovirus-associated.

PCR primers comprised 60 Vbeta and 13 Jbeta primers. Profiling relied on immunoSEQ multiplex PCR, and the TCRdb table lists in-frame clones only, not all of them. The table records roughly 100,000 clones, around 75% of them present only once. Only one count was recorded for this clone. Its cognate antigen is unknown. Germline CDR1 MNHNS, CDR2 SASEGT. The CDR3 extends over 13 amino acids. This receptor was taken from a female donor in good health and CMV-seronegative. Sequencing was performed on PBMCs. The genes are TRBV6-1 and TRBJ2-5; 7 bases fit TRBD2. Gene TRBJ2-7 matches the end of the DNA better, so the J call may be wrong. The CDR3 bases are TGTGCCAGCGCGCGGGAGCTCTCCTACGAGCAGTACTTC. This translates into CASARELSYEQYF.